These T cell receptor beta chains were read from a single sample in a study of OX40 agonist ivuxolimab in advanced cancers. The data were produced by immunoSEQ multiplex PCR, yet TCRdb's version contains in-frame clones alone and is incomplete. The sample records about 48,000 clones, approximately 83% being singletons. This material consisted of CD4+ or CD8+ T cells sorted from blood, taken in a trial of the OX40 agonist ivuxolimab. These receptors all come from an adult with an advanced solid tumor such as melanoma, head and neck, liver or kidney cancer. Both conserved end residues are part of each CDR3. Each record gives: clone size, D gene, J gene, V gene, CDR3 protein, CDR3 DNA. A D gene is named only where the DNA matches it firmly. Only some rows state a clone size, as once, few, many or a class for expanded clones.

clone size: NA; D gene: NA; J gene: TRBJ2-2; V gene: TRBV18; CDR3 protein: CASSPNARNTGELFF; CDR3 DNA: TGTGCCAGCTCACCAAACGCCAGGAACACCGGGGAGCTGTTTTTT
clone size: NA; D gene: TRBD1; J gene: TRBJ1-2; V gene: TRBV2; CDR3 protein: CASSLDRGPYGYTF; CDR3 DNA: TGTGCCAGCAGCCTAGACAGGGGGCCCTATGGCTACACCTTC
clone size: NA; D gene: TRBD2; J gene: TRBJ2-1; V gene: TRBV10-3; CDR3 protein: CAISGQTSGGASYNEQFF; CDR3 DNA: TGTGCCATCAGTGGACAGACTAGCGGGGGGGCCTCCTACAATGAGCAGTTCTTC
clone size: NA; D gene: NA; J gene: TRBJ2-1; V gene: TRBV7-6; CDR3 protein: CASSLRQDNEQFF; CDR3 DNA: TGTGCCAGCAGCCTGAGACAAGACAATGAGCAGTTCTTC
clone size: NA; D gene: NA; J gene: TRBJ1-1; V gene: TRBV5-5; CDR3 protein: CASSLVRGEAFF; CDR3 DNA: TGTGCCAGCAGCTTGGTGCGGGGAGAAGCTTTCTTT
clone size: NA; D gene: TRBD1; J gene: TRBJ2-5; V gene: TRBV7-9; CDR3 protein: CASSGTGETQYF; CDR3 DNA: TGTGCCAGCAGTGGGACAGGAGAGACCCAGTACTTC
clone size: NA; D gene: TRBD1; J gene: TRBJ1-1; V gene: TRBV2; CDR3 protein: CASIQDRGSPEAFF; CDR3 DNA: TGTGCCAGCATCCAGGACAGGGGGTCTCCTGAAGCTTTCTTT
clone size: NA; D gene: TRBD1; J gene: TRBJ1-1; V gene: TRBV30; CDR3 protein: CAWSGDRGNTEAFF; CDR3 DNA: TGTGCCTGGAGTGGGGACAGGGGGAACACTGAAGCTTTCTTT
clone size: NA; D gene: NA; J gene: TRBJ2-4; V gene: TRBV7-2; CDR3 protein: CASSLVGGKNIQYF; CDR3 DNA: TGTGCCAGCAGCTTAGTTGGGGGCAAAAACATTCAGTACTTC
clone size: NA; D gene: TRBD1; J gene: TRBJ2-1; V gene: TRBV11-2; CDR3 protein: CASSLGTGLSEQFF; CDR3 DNA: TGTGCCAGCAGCTTAGGGACAGGGTTAAGTGAGCAGTTCTTC
clone size: NA; D gene: NA; J gene: TRBJ2-6; V gene: TRBV7-2; CDR3 protein: CASSRTRVSGANVLTF; CDR3 DNA: TGTGCCAGCAGTCGAACCCGGGTATCTGGGGCCAACGTCCTGACTTTC
clone size: NA; D gene: NA; J gene: TRBJ1-1; V gene: TRBV19; CDR3 protein: CASSIYPSRVKGQTPEAFF; CDR3 DNA: TGTGCCAGTAGTATCTACCCGAGTCGGGTGAAGGGGCAGACCCCTGAAGCTTTCTTT
clone size: NA; D gene: NA; J gene: TRBJ2-2; V gene: TRBV7-7; CDR3 protein: CASGIGTNTGELFF; CDR3 DNA: TGTGCTAGTGGAATCGGGACGAACACCGGGGAGCTGTTTTTT
clone size: few; D gene: NA; J gene: TRBJ1-5; V gene: TRBV28; CDR3 protein: CASSQRVGGNQPQHF; CDR3 DNA: TGTGCCAGCAGTCAAAGGGTTGGTGGCAATCAGCCCCAGCATTTT
clone size: NA; D gene: TRBD1; J gene: TRBJ1-4; V gene: TRBV7-2; CDR3 protein: CASSPGGQPNEKLFF; CDR3 DNA: TGTGCCAGCAGCCCAGGGGGCCAACCGAATGAAAAACTGTTTTTT
clone size: NA; D gene: TRBD1; J gene: TRBJ1-2; V gene: TRBV11-2; CDR3 protein: CASSPEQGGHGYTF; CDR3 DNA: TGTGCCAGCAGCCCCGAACAGGGGGGGCATGGCTACACCTTC
clone size: NA; D gene: NA; J gene: TRBJ1-6; V gene: TRBV5-1; CDR3 protein: CASSFDEGQSSPLHF; CDR3 DNA: TGCGCCAGCAGCTTTGATGAAGGGCAAAGTTCACCCCTCCACTTT
clone size: NA; D gene: TRBD1; J gene: TRBJ2-5; V gene: TRBV5-1; CDR3 protein: CASRFLGQSNQETQYF; CDR3 DNA: TGCGCCAGCAGGTTTCTGGGACAGTCAAACCAAGAGACCCAGTACTTC
clone size: NA; D gene: NA; J gene: TRBJ2-3; V gene: TRBV7-9; CDR3 protein: CASSLEGGHTDTQYF; CDR3 DNA: TGTGCCAGCAGCTTAGAGGGGGGCCACACAGATACGCAGTATTTT
clone size: NA; D gene: TRBD1; J gene: TRBJ1-2; V gene: TRBV7-8; CDR3 protein: CASSPGTGGNYGYTF; CDR3 DNA: TGTGCCAGCAGCCCGGGGACAGGGGGTAACTATGGCTACACCTTC
clone size: NA; D gene: NA; J gene: TRBJ1-1; V gene: TRBV19; CDR3 protein: CASSTRDRLLGAFF; CDR3 DNA: TGTGCCAGTAGTACCCGGGACCGCCTTCTGGGTGCTTTCTTT
clone size: NA; D gene: NA; J gene: TRBJ2-5; V gene: TRBV7-2; CDR3 protein: CASSLMMQAQETQYF; CDR3 DNA: TGTGCCAGCAGCTTAATGATGCAGGCCCAAGAGACCCAGTACTTC
clone size: NA; D gene: NA; J gene: TRBJ1-6; V gene: TRBV18; CDR3 protein: CASSLDKGNSPLHF; CDR3 DNA: TGTGCCAGCTCCCTGGACAAGGGTAATTCACCCCTCCACTTT
clone size: few; D gene: NA; J gene: TRBJ1-5; V gene: TRBV19; CDR3 protein: CASSIVGKLSNQPQHF; CDR3 DNA: TGTGCCAGTAGTATCGTGGGGAAACTGAGCAATCAGCCCCAGCATTTT
clone size: NA; D gene: TRBD1; J gene: TRBJ1-1; V gene: TRBV5-1; CDR3 protein: CASTPGQGVWDTEAFF; CDR3 DNA: TGCGCCAGCACCCCGGGGCAGGGGGTTTGGGACACTGAAGCTTTCTTT
clone size: NA; D gene: NA; J gene: TRBJ2-3; V gene: TRBV7-3; CDR3 protein: CASSLTRGAGTDTQYF; CDR3 DNA: TGTGCCAGCAGCTTAACTCGGGGGGCTGGCACAGATACGCAGTATTTT
clone size: NA; D gene: TRBD2; J gene: TRBJ2-1; V gene: TRBV27; CDR3 protein: CASSHASGGADEQFF; CDR3 DNA: TGTGCCAGCAGTCACGCTAGCGGGGGGGCCGATGAGCAGTTCTTC
clone size: NA; D gene: NA; J gene: TRBJ2-1; V gene: TRBV5-1; CDR3 protein: CASSLVGGWINEQFF; CDR3 DNA: TGCGCCAGCAGCTTGGTTGGGGGATGGATAAATGAGCAGTTCTTC
clone size: once; D gene: NA; J gene: TRBJ2-1; V gene: TRBV10-1; CDR3 protein: CANPLTGLPRIF; CDR3 DNA: TGCGCCAACCCCCTTACGGGACTGCCAAGGATCTTC
clone size: NA; D gene: TRBD1; J gene: TRBJ2-7; V gene: TRBV30; CDR3 protein: CAWSVGQGYEQYF; CDR3 DNA: TGTGCCTGGAGTGTGGGACAGGGCTACGAGCAGTACTTC
clone size: once; D gene: NA; J gene: TRBJ1-1; V gene: TRBV13; CDR3 protein: CASSSRWVRTEAFF; CDR3 DNA: TGTGCCAGCAGCTCCCGCTGGGTAAGGACTGAAGCTTTCTTT